The 3 T cell receptor beta chains in this list originate from one sample, sequenced in a study of CD8+ T cells in alopecia areata. Investigators isolated RNA and reverse transcribed it into cDNA to act as the sequencing template. Here immunoSEQ multiplex PCR was the method, and the copy in TCRdb shows in-frame clones only, minus some. This table has tens of thousands of clones, roughly 92% appearing once. Treatment defined: oral pan-JAK inhibitor, 5-10 mg twice daily. The sequencing used CD8+ T cells sorted from blood, collected at week 24, from a patient treated with tofacitinib. These receptors originate from a human donor with alopecia areata.

This clone was seen just once. The J gene is TRBJ2-1, the V gene TRBV6-5; 10 bases agree with TRBD1. This CDR3 is built from 15 residues. V gave up 6 bases and J gave up 0 bases; unmatched junction bases: 2. Germline CDR1 and CDR2: MNHEY and SVGAGI. The CDR3 region has the DNA TGTGCCAGCAGGGGGGACAGGGGCTCCTACAATGAGCAGTTCTTC. Its protein product is CASRGDRGSYNEQFF.

The rearrangement uses TRBV4-3 and TRBJ2-2, with 10 bases identical to TRBD2. This CDR3 spans 16 amino acids. V was pared by 0 bases and J by 15 bases, with 13 bases of the junction left unmatched. The germline V gene encodes CDR1 LGHNA and CDR2 YSLEER. For the CDR3, the DNA is TGCGCCAGCAGCCAAGACCAGGGGCTAGCGGGGGCCCCGATGTTTTTT. Its protein is CASSQDQGLAGAPMFF.

As for this clone: Its ends do not fully match the called genes, so a read error is possible. In the same sample, other DNA sequences code for this CDR3. The rearrangement joins TRBV4-1 to TRBJ2-2; D may be TRBD1 (6 bases). The CDR3 spans 15 residues. Germline V gene data show CDR1 as MGHRA and CDR2 as YSYEKL. The CDR3 DNA is TGTGCCAGCAGCCTATCCGGGACACAGACCGGGGAGCTGTTTTTT. It codes for CASSLSGTQTGELFF.